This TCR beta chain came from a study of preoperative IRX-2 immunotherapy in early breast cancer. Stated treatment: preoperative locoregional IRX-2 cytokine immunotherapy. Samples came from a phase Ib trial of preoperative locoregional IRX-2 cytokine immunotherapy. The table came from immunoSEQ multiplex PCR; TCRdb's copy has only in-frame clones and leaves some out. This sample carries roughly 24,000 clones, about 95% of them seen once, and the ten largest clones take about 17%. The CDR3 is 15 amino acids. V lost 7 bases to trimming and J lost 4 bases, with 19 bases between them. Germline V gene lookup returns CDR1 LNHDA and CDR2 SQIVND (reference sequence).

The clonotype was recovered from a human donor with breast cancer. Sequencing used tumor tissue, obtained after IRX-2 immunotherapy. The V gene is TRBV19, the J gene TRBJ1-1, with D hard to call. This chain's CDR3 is CASTKRALAFTEAFF. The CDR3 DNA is TGTGCCAGTACCAAAAGGGCACTGGCTTTCACTGAAGCTTTCTTT.